One and the same sample provided the 6 T cell receptor beta chains below, sequenced in a study of cytomegalovirus exposure and HLA in healthy donors (dated by TCRdb to the late 2010s). Preparation of the library involved the immunoSEQ multiplex PCR assay. What TCRdb holds here is the immuneACCESS table cut down to in-frame rearrangements. Part of the clones is not present; checked against another copy, under half of the missing clones reflect an unresolved V gene, and the others are unexplained. The sample profile shows more than 95,000 clones; 70% to 90% of them were found once. Of the sample, about 4.3% falls within the top ten clones. The sequenced sample was PBMCs. The origin of the receptors is a man aged 18 to 29 in good health and CMV-seropositive.

This chain connects TRBV15 to TRBJ1-3; no clear D. CDR1 is LNHNV and CDR2 is YYDKDF in the germline V gene (reference sequence). V lost 1 base and J lost 4, with 5 bases in between. This CDR3 is 13 amino acids long. CDR3 loop: CATSRGQGNTIYF. DNA for the CDR3: TGTGCCACCAGCAGAGGGCAAGGAAACACCATATATTTT.

This rearrangement joins TRBV7-8 to TRBJ1-4, with unresolved D. Germline CDR1 reads SGHVS; CDR2 reads FQNEAQ. CDR3 length equals 15 residues. Trimming pared 3 bases from V and 3 bases from J, leaving 11 bases between. CDR3 region: CASSFRLLANEKLFF. In nucleotides, the CDR3 is TGTGCCAGCAGCTTTAGACTTCTGGCTAATGAAAAACTGTTTTTT.

V is TRBV27 and J is TRBJ1-2; D might be TRBD1 (6 bases). This CDR3 spans 15 amino acids. Trimming removed 0 bases from V and 6 bases from J, with 14 bases in between. Germline V gene lookup returns CDR1 MNHEY and CDR2 SMNVEV (reference sequence). The DNA for the CDR3 is TGTGCCAGCAGTTTATCTCGGGGGGGGGCCGATGGCTACACCTTC. Translated, it gives CASSLSRGGADGYTF.

The V call is TRBV11-1, the J call TRBJ2-7, with 8 bases identical to TRBD1. The CDR3 loop spans 14 amino acids. Per the germline V gene, CDR1 is SGHAT and CDR2 is FQDESV (reference sequence). The V segment lost 6 bases and the J segment 6 bases; nucleotides outside the gene matches: 10. CDR3: CASRPRQGRFEQYF. CDR3 nucleotides: TGTGCCAGCAGACCCCGACAGGGGCGCTTCGAGCAGTACTTC.

This sequence joins TRBV30 and TRBJ1-4, with D unresolved. From germline, CDR1 is GTSNPN and CDR2 SVGIG (reference sequence). V was shortened by 5 bases and J by 4 bases, with 11 bases between the two germline ends. The CDR3 is 13 residues long. The CDR3 sequence is CAWRHLVNEKLFF. DNA for the CDR3: TGTGCCTGGCGACACCTTGTTAATGAAAAACTGTTTTTT.

The chain joins TRBV5-4 to TRBJ2-2, with TRBD2 matching over 7 bases. Trimming took 4 bases from V and 0 from J; bases not matched to a gene: 6. Germline V gives CDR1 SGHNT, CDR2 YYREEE (reference sequence). The CDR3 spans 16 residues. The CDR3 DNA follows: TGTGCCAGCAGCCTAAAAACTAGCGCGAACACCGGGGAGCTGTTTTTT. This encodes CASSLKTSANTGELFF.